This T cell receptor beta chain was identified during a study of T cells in Graves' hyperthyroidism and ophthalmopathy. This clonotype has ten or more counts. The V and J ends lost 6 bases and 7 bases respectively, with 15 bases between them. The CDR3 covers 13 residues. Amplification of TCR beta CDR3 regions was performed using RNA transcripts as template. First-round RT-PCR targeting the TCR CDR3 was performed with the HTBI primer set. TCRdb independently ran MiXCR on the multiplex PCR reads; one entry per CDR3 protein. The sample holds hundreds of thousands of distinct CDR3 sequences; 18% are singletons and the top ten take around 15%.

The sample was blood. V gene TRBV12-3 or TRBV12-4 combines with J gene TRBJ1-1; a possible D gene is TRBD1 (5 bases). This receptor was taken from a woman in her forties or fifties with Graves' hyperthyroidism that later progressed to Graves' ophthalmopathy. CDR3 loop: CASRPGWGIEAFF. DNA of the CDR3: TGTGCCAGCAGACCAGGGTGGGGGATTGAAGCTTTCTTT.